These 12 T cell receptor beta chains were all obtained from the same sample, sequenced in a study of vaccination effects on CD4 cells after COVID-19. These receptors are not linked to any known antigen. TCRdb's table, derived via immunoSEQ multiplex PCR, lists solely in-frame clones and lacks some. Here the sample spans around 35,000 clones, roughly 74% being singletons. Cells that had been cultured for ten to eleven days were the source of isolated CD4+ T cells. The sample in question was CD4+ T cells from PBMCs cultured without peptide, obtained before COVID-19 vaccination. The receptors were gathered from a human donor who received a COVID-19 vaccine.

The chain couples TRBV29-1 to TRBJ2-1; TRBD1 aligns across 7 bases. The CDR3 contains 11 residues. Germline assignment: CDR1 SQVTM and CDR2 ANQGSEA. V was clipped by 5 bases and J by 13 bases; unmatched bases: 8. CDR3 in amino acids: CSVSQRQGQFF. The CDR3 region has the DNA TGCAGCGTTTCGCAAAGACAGGGCCAGTTCTTC.

This clone showed up just once. The chain links TRBV4-3 to TRBJ2-7, with D hard to call. CDR3 length equals 15 residues. V dropped 0 bases and J dropped 3 bases, with 12 bases sitting between them. The germline V gene has CDR1 LGHNA and CDR2 YSLEER. The CDR3 region has the DNA TGCGCCAGCAGCCAAGAATCGCAGATCTACTACGAGCAGTACTTC. Protein: CASSQESQIYYEQYF.

The J gene is TRBJ2-7, the V gene TRBV9; 7 nucleotides agree with TRBD1. This CDR3 region has 14 residues. After removal of 2 bases from V and 6 bases from J, the junction contained 8 bases not matched to a gene. CDR1 and CDR2 from the germline V gene are SGDLS and YYNGEE. The CDR3 coding sequence is TGTGCCAGCAGCGTCCGGGACAGAGCCTCCGAGCAGTACTTC. Protein product: CASSVRDRASEQYF.

The chain recombines TRBV6-5 with TRBJ1-5, with TRBD1 matching 7 bases. The CDR3 contains 15 residues. The germline V gene has CDR1 MNHEY and CDR2 SVGAGI. With 5 bases clipped from V and 2 bases from J, the junction kept 6 bases outside the gene matches. CDR3 bases: TGTGCCAGCAGTCTTTATACAGGGGGCAATCAGCCCCAGCATTTT. Its protein product is CASSLYTGGNQPQHF.

This clone has a single count. The chain recombines TRBV5-1 with TRBJ1-6; a possible D gene is TRBD1 (6 bases). V gave up 4 bases and J gave up 7 bases, with 18 bases separating them. Germline V gene data show CDR1 as SGHRS and CDR2 as YFSETQ. CDR3 length equals 16 residues. CDR3 in DNA: TGCGCCAGCAGCCCCCGGGGGGGACAAGGCAATTCACCCCTCCACTTT. Translating gives CASSPRGGQGNSPLHF.

The chain joins TRBV11-2 to TRBJ2-1; D perhaps matches TRBD2 (6 bases). This CDR3 has 14 residues. Trimming took off 4 bases at V and 3 bases at J, with 10 bases between the two ends. In germline, CDR1 is SGHAT, CDR2 FQNNGV. The CDR3 loop reads CASSSAGIYNEQFF. The CDR3, as DNA: TGTGCCAGCAGCTCGGCGGGGATCTACAATGAGCAGTTCTTC.

The chain combines TRBV11-3 with TRBJ1-1; no firm D call. With 3 bases removed from V and 7 bases from J, the gap between germline ends came to 12 bases. The length of the CDR3 is 13 residues. The germline V gene has CDR1 SGHNT and CDR2 YENEEA. The CDR3: CASSFGPWDEAFF. Written as DNA, the CDR3 is TGTGCCAGCAGCTTCGGCCCCTGGGATGAAGCTTTCTTT.

The chain uses TRBV7-8 and TRBJ2-2; D is ambiguous. The CDR3 has 14 amino acids. Trimming took off 7 bases at V and 7 bases at J, with 16 bases between the two ends. Looked up from germline, CDR1 is SGHVS and CDR2 is FQNEAQ. Here the CDR3 reads CASIIDPWGGELFF. The CDR3 nucleotides are TGTGCCAGCATCATCGATCCCTGGGGCGGGGAGCTGTTTTTT.

Worth noting for this clone: At one boundary the junction diverges from the germline segment, which might be a read error. The chain couples TRBV7-7 to TRBJ2-7, with TRBD1 matching over 9 bases. CDR1 is SSHAT and CDR2 is FNYEAQ in the germline V gene (reference sequence). This CDR3 is built from 15 residues. CDR3 DNA: TGTGCTAGCAGCCATGAAGGACAGGGGTTGGGAGAGCAGTACTTC. Its protein is CASSHEGQGLGEQYF. The full variable domain, with the rest looked up from reference TRBV7-7 and TRBJ2-7, is GAGVSQSPRYKVTKRGQDVTLRCDPISSHATLYWYQQALGQGPEFLTYFNYEAQPDKSGLPSDRFSAERPEGSISTLTIQRTEQRDSAMYRCASSHEGQGLGEQYFGPGTRLTVT.

This clone appeared a few times. This chain joins TRBV19 and TRBJ2-7, with 8 bases fitting TRBD1. Losses at the gene ends were 5 bases for V and 0 bases for J; bases not matched to a gene: 3. The CDR3 is 14 residues long. Germline loops: CDR1 LNHDA, CDR2 SQIVND (reference sequence). The CDR3 coding sequence is TGTGCCAGTAGTCGGACAGGGTCCTCCTACGAGCAGTACTTC. This encodes CASSRTGSSYEQYF.

The J gene is TRBJ2-1, the V gene TRBV4-2, with 10 bases fitting TRBD2. J lost 4 bases, V lost 4 bases, and 10 bases had no gene match. Germline V CDR1 and CDR2: LGHNA, YNFKEQ. The CDR3 has 17 residues. CDR3 sequence (DNA): TGTGCCAGCAGCCTATCTACTAGCGGGGACCGTTACAATGAGCAGTTCTTC. Its translation is CASSLSTSGDRYNEQFF.

The chain couples TRBV9 to TRBJ1-2; 9 nucleotides line up with TRBD1. Germline V CDR1 and CDR2: SGDLS, YYNGEE. With 3 bases clipped from V and 7 bases from J, the junction kept 19 bases outside the gene matches. The CDR3 covers 18 residues. CDR3 residues: CASSAHWRQGVQGRGYTF. CDR3 in DNA: TGTGCCAGCAGCGCTCACTGGAGACAGGGGGTCCAAGGTCGTGGCTACACCTTC.